The sequence of this TCR beta chain was determined in a study of shared clonotypes between healthy human individuals (dated by TCRdb to 2018 to 2020). Turning to the overall study: A couple of women and a few men aged 18 to 49 years were included in the cohort. Between about 0.94 and 8.9 billion PBMCs per donor were obtained by leukapheresis. For each donor, CD4 naive and CD4 memory were each given three plates, CD8 naive was given two plates, and CD8 memory was given one plate. Blood TCR repertoires of a handful of healthy adults were deeply sequenced to estimate repertoire size and the extent of clonotype sharing between individuals. To increase sequencing depth and limit assay-specific biases, different laboratories used diverse techniques to prepare libraries and sequence TCR repertoires. Study-wide conclusions, independent of this receptor: Rarefaction of sorted-subset datasets indicated incomplete sequencing despite the large sequencing depth. Sampling was restricted to blood, and TCR repertoires in tissue are likely to differ from TCR repertoires in blood. The small number of donors limited the genetic and exposure-history diversity represented. Across a few donors, around 5.4% of naive CD4, roughly 3.8% of naive CD8, 2% to 2.5% of memory CD4, and under 0.45% of memory CD8 clonotypes were shared. Pairwise subsampling indicated that sequencing depth was expected to affect the degree of clonotype sharing among donors. Compared with non-shared clonotypes, clonotypes shared by all four sorted-subset donors had higher generation probabilities. Estimated clonotype richness was generally larger for naive than for memory subsets.

The germline V gene (reference sequence) sets CDR1 to WNHNN and CDR2 to SYGVQD. Compared with germline, V lacks 0 bases and J lacks 4 bases; bases without a gene match: 3. The CDR3 has 15 amino acids, counting the end cysteine and phenylalanine. Just CDR3 DNA is preserved here, 45 bases in frame from base 1. For the CD8 naive samples, CD45RO-negative cells were positively selected for CCR7, yielding a CD45RA+CCR7+ population from which TemRA cells were excluded. Donors were healthy HIV-negative adults with no recently reported acute infections or vaccinations. All donors were Caucasian adults living in Nashville, Tennessee, USA. After blood collection by leukapheresis, PBMCs were isolated using Ficoll-Histopaque density gradient centrifugation and then cryopreserved in the vapor phase of liquid nitrogen. Purity and quantity of every magnetically sorted T cell population were checked by analytical flow cytometry. From each sorted fraction, genomic DNA was isolated and quantified by UV absorbance on a Nanodrop 2000c.

About this clone itself: Its antigen remains undetermined. Qualities for individual bases were not recorded, and no much larger clone is one base off.

Using the deep immunoSEQ assay, TCR CDR3 regions were amplified from genomic DNA by multiplex PCR. Extracted genomic DNA from each cell subset was spread evenly across all wells of several immunoSEQ 96-well plates, with each plate serving as a replicate. For sorted subsets, roughly 200 ng of genomic DNA, equivalent to roughly 30,000 T cell genomes, went into each replicate PCR. The purified libraries were quantified using a Qubit 3.0 fluorometer, sized with a Bioanalyzer 2100, and then quantified again using the KAPA Library Quantification kit. A separate single-read 150-cycle Illumina NextSeq 550 flow cell was used to sequence each immunoSEQ 96-well plate. On the authors' methods: Because only junctional sequences without quality scores were contained in the immunoSEQ output, filtering matching that applied to full-length reads could not be performed. Sequences were annotated with PyIR, a Python wrapper for IgBLAST v1.9, and V/J genes and CDR3 were assigned using IMGT germline references. Reads were removed for weak V/J assignments (E-value above 1e-6), missing CDR3, stop codons, out-of-frame junctions, or ambiguous translated residues. V3J clonotypes were defined as sequences sharing an identical inferred V gene, J gene, and CDR3 amino acid sequence. The percentage overlap between two repertoires was calculated by dividing the number of shared unique clonotypes by the size of the smaller repertoire. Three approaches were used to assess repertoire richness: RTK rarefaction, the Chao1 estimator, and Recon v2.1 estimates of unobserved clonotypes. Generation probabilities were computed with OLGA for all TCRbeta clonotypes obtained by the gDNA method from a few donors. TCRdb mirrors the immuneACCESS table, restricted to in-frame sequences. Some clones are absent from its copies; in checked studies, under half trace to an unresolved V gene, and the reason for the others is unknown. From that table come the V and J calls and clone size; the DNA was used to work out D and trimming. A total of about 2 million clones appear in this sample, about 94% of them only once. The top ten constitute roughly 1% of the sample.

This sequence originates from a man between 18 and 29 years old in good health. The sample taken for sequencing was naive CD8+ T cells sorted from blood. Reading the label with the study, this specimen's cell subset or site is: CD45RA+CCR7+. The chain links TRBV10-1 with TRBJ2-3, with 8 middle bases fitting TRBD2. The sequenced DNA is TGCGCCAGCAGTGAGTCGATCGGGGGGGCAGATACGCAGTATTTT. Translated, this is CASSESIGGADTQYF.